This record covers a single T cell receptor beta chain. This entry belongs to a study of neurological immune-mediated disorders. The length of the CDR3 is 14 residues. The V gene end was trimmed by 3 bases and the J gene end by 10 bases; junction bases not matched to a gene: 11. TCRdb redid the calling of the 5' RACE reads with MiXCR, one entry per CDR3 protein. In the table there are over 60,000 distinct CDR3 sequences, around 4.7% of which are singletons. The material sequenced was PBMCs. This receptor was taken from a woman aged 45-60 years with multiple sclerosis. The V and J genes are TRBV12-3 or TRBV12-4 and TRBJ2-5; 7 bases are shared with TRBD2. CDR3 DNA sequence: TGTGCCAGCAGTTTGGGGGGGGAAAGAGACGACCAGTACTTC. Protein sequence: CASSLGGERDDQYF.